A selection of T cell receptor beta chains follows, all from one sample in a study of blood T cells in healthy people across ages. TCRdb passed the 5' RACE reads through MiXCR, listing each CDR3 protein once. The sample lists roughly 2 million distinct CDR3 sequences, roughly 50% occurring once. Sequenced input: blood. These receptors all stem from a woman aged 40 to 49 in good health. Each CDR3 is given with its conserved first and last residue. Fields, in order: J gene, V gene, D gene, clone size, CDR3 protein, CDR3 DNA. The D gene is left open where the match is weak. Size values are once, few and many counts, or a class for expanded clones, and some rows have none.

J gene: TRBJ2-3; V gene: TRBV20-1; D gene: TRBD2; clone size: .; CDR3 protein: CSASGLAGDTQNF; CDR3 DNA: TGCAGTGCTAGTGGACTAGCTGGAGATACGCAGAATTTT
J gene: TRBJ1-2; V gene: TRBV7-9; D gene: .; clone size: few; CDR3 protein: CASSVRQGHGYTF; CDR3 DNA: TGTGCCAGCAGCGTAAGGCAGGGTCATGGCTACACCTTC
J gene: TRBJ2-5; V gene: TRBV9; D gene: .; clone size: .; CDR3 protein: CASSTSPLGDQETQYF; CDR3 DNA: TGTGCCAGCAGCACTAGTCCGCTGGGAGACCAAGAGACCCAGTACTTC
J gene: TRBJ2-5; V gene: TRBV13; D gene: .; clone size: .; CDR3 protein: CASSLGRTMQYF; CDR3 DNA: TGTGCCAGCAGCTTAGGACGGACCATGCAGTACTTT
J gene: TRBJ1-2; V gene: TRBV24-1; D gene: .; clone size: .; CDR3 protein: CATSDRTAYGYTF; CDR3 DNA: TGTGCCACCAGTGACCGGACAGCCTATGGCTACACCTTC
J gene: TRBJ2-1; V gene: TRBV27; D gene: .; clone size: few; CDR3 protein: CASSSVMKAASYNEQFF; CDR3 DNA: TGTGCCAGCAGTTCGGTAATGAAAGCTGCCTCCTACAATGAGCAGTTCTTC
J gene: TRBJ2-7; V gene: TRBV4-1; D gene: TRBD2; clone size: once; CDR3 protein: CASSQPSGTRACEQYF; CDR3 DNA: TGCGCCAGCAGCCAACCCTCCGGGACTAGGGCCTGCGAGCAGTACTTC
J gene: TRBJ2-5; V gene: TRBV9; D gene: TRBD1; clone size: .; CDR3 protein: CASSVEPWTGQETQYF; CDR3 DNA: TGTGCCAGCAGCGTAGAACCCTGGACAGGGCAAGAGACCCAGTACTTC
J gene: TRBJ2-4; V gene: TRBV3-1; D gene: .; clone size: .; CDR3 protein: CASSPRQRGLAKNIQYF; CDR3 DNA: TGTGCCAGCAGCCCCAGACAAAGGGGGTTAGCCAAAAACATTCAGTACTTC
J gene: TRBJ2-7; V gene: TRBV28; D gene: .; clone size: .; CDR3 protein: CASSPPAVYEQYF; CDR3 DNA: TGTGCCAGCAGTCCCCCCGCCGTGTACGAGCAGTACTTC
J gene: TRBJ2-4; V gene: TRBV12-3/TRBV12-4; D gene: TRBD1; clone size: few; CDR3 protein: CASRPGTGLAKNIQYF; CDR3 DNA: TGTGCCAGCAGACCCGGGACAGGCCTAGCCAAAAACATTCAGTACTTC
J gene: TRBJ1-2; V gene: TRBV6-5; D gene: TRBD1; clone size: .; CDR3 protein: CASSSDRVEGYTF; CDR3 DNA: TGTGCCAGCAGTTCGGACAGGGTGGAAGGCTACACCTTC
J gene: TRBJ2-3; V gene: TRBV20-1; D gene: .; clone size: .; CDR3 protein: CSAKDLRRGYTQYF; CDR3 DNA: TGCAGTGCTAAGGACCTTCGTAGGGGCTATACGCAGTATTTT
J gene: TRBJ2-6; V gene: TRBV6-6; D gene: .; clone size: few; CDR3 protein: CASSYSRAGANVLTF; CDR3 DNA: TGTGCCAGCAGTTACTCTCGGGCTGGGGCCAACGTCCTGACTTTC
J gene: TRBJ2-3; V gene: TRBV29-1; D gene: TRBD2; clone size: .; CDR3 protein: CSVSTGWTSGAPDTQYF; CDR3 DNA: TGCAGCGTCTCGACCGGCTGGACTAGCGGGGCCCCAGATACGCAGTATTTT
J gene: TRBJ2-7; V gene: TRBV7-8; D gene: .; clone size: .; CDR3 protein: CASSSAETRSYEQYF; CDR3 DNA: TGTGCCAGCAGCTCCGCCGAGACTAGGTCCTACGAGCAGTACTTC
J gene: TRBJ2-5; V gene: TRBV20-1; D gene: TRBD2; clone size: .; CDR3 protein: CSAVGGRAGEEQYF; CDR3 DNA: TGCAGTGCTGTGGGGGGGAGAGCGGGGGAAGAGCAGTACTTC